The present TCR beta chain was sequenced within a study of T cells in tuberculosis. The CDR3 is made up of 15 amino acids. V lost 6 bases to trimming and J lost 5 bases; unmatched junction nucleotides: 4. Germline V CDR1 and CDR2: SGHAT, FQNNGV. Time point: new active TB diagnosis, blood taken before or within 7 days of starting treatment. Patients were newly diagnosed, HIV-seronegative, and aged 18 or older. Each donor contributed 100,000 or so T cells on average, unsorted. Study-wide results and caveats: Active tuberculosis patients had shorter CDR3-alpha; the beta difference was nonsignificant.

Turning to this clone: Its antigen remains unidentified.

Profiled with immunoSEQ multiplex PCR; TCRdb holds only in-frame clones, not every one. The sample lists approximately 34,000 clones, approximately 89% occurring once. The V and J genes are TRBV11-2 and TRBJ2-2, with 12 bases aligning to TRBD2. Sample: PBMCs, taken at tuberculosis diagnosis. This TCR was sampled from an adult with tuberculosis. Here the CDR3 DNA reads TGTGCCAGCAGGGGACTAGCGGGCGGAACCGGGGAGCTGTTTTTT. It is translated as CASRGLAGGTGELFF.